This passage covers 3 T cell receptor beta chains from one sample sequenced in a study of T cells in localized non-small cell lung cancer. The table came from immunoSEQ multiplex PCR; TCRdb's copy has only in-frame clones and leaves some out. This table has around 35,000 clones, 93% appearing once. Specimen: peripheral blood, collected before any cancer treatment. These receptors were taken from an older female donor with stage I lung adenocarcinoma.

This chain uses TRBV7-9 with TRBJ2-5; possibly TRBD1 for D (6 bases). The tail of the sequence fits TRBJ2-7 better, so the J call may be wrong. The CDR3 is made up of 16 amino acids. Germline CDR1 reads SEHNR; CDR2 reads FQNEAQ (reference sequence). The CDR3 region is CASSLGDTSLSYEQYF. Written as DNA, the CDR3 is TGTGCCAGCAGCTTAGGGGACACCTCACTTTCCTACGAGCAGTACTTC.

CDR3 sequence: CASSLWGATNTEAFF. CDR3 DNA sequence: TGTGCCAGCAGCTTATGGGGGGCGACGAACACTGAAGCTTTCTTT. The rearrangement joins TRBV7-2 to TRBJ1-1, with D tentatively TRBD1 (6 bases). V was clipped by 2 bases and J by 1 base, with 11 bases between them. This CDR3 contains 15 residues. In germline, CDR1 is SGHTA, CDR2 FQGNSA.

The V call is TRBV10-1, the J call TRBJ1-5; D is uncertain. Germline V lookup: CDR1 WNHNN, CDR2 SYGVQD (reference sequence). CDR3 length: 13 amino acids. The germline V and J ends were trimmed by 2 bases and 6 bases, with 8 bases remaining between them. The CDR3 region is CASSERKGQPQHF. CDR3 DNA: TGCGCCAGCAGTGAGCGTAAAGGTCAGCCCCAGCATTTT.